Below, 18 T cell receptor beta chains from the same sample are listed, as sequenced in a study of vaccination effects on CD4 cells after COVID-19. Isolation of CD4+ T cells took place after about ten days of culture. Their antigens remain unidentified. Libraries were prepared by immunoSEQ multiplex PCR; TCRdb keeps only in-frame clonotypes and omits some of them. The sample yields 20,000 to 25,000 clones, roughly 75% seen once. Here the sequenced sample was CD4+ T cells from PBMCs cultured without peptide, taken before COVID-19 vaccination. The receptors here all came from a human donor who received a COVID-19 vaccine.

The J gene is TRBJ2-1, the V gene TRBV18; TRBD2 agrees at 13 bases. CDR3 length equals 17 residues. The germline CDR1 and CDR2 sequences are KGHSH and LQKENI. V was clipped by 3 bases and J by 9 bases; unmatched bases: 11. CDR3 DNA: TGTGCCAGCTCACCGCCCGGACTAGCGGGAGCGGGGGGTGAGCAGTTCTTC. As protein: CASSPPGLAGAGGEQFF.

The chain has TRBV5-1 and TRBJ2-1; D gene unclear. Germline loops: CDR1 SGHRS, CDR2 YFSETQ. V was shortened by 2 bases and J by 9 bases, with 6 bases between the two germline ends. The CDR3 has 11 amino acids. The CDR3 nucleotides read TGCGCCAGCAGCTTAGCGAGTGAGCAGTTCTTC. Its translation is CASSLASEQFF. The whole variable domain, filled in from reference TRBV5-1 and TRBJ2-1, reads KAGVTQTPRYLIKTRGQQVTLSCSPISGHRSVSWYQQTPGQGLQFLFEYFSETQRNKGNFPGRFSGRQFSNSRSEMNVSTLELGDSALYLCASSLASEQFFGPGTRLTVL.

V usage is TRBV28 and J usage is TRBJ2-7, with unresolved D. The germline CDR1 and CDR2 sequences are MDHEN and SYDVKM. This CDR3 contains 12 residues. The V end was cut by 5 bases, the J end by 3 bases, with 8 bases between. CDR3 protein: CASSDSLYEQYF. CDR3 sequence (DNA): TGTGCCAGCAGTGATTCGCTCTACGAGCAGTACTTC.

The chain employs TRBV5-8 and TRBJ1-2, with 12 bases fitting TRBD1. Germline-derived CDR1 and CDR2 are SGHTS and YDEGEE. This CDR3 has 17 residues. J gave up 3 bases and V 5 bases, and 11 bases lay outside the gene matches. CDR3 in DNA: TGTGCCAGCAGATCCCGGGACAGGGGGCTCCGCCACTATGGCTACACCTTC. Its protein is CASRSRDRGLRHYGYTF.

The J gene is TRBJ2-7, the V gene TRBV5-5; weak D call: TRBD1 (5 bases). V lost 0 bases to trimming and J lost 2 bases, with 15 bases between them. This CDR3 region has 16 residues. Per the germline V gene, CDR1 is SGHKS and CDR2 is YYEKEE (reference sequence). Written as DNA, the CDR3 is TGTGCCAGCAGCTTGGAACGAACTACAGGAGCCTACGAGCAGTACTTC. This codes for CASSLERTTGAYEQYF.

The rearrangement uses TRBV7-6 and TRBJ2-2; 10 positions agree with TRBD2. The germline V gene has CDR1 SGHVS and CDR2 FNYEAQ. Unmatched junction bases numbered 9, after V lost 5 bases and J lost 6 bases. The CDR3 is made up of 16 amino acids. CDR3 loop: CASSGVLAGGSGELFF. In nucleotides, the CDR3 is TGTGCCAGCAGCGGGGTGTTAGCGGGAGGTTCCGGGGAGCTGTTTTTT.

This clone was seen only once. The chain employs TRBV20-1 and TRBJ2-3, with 8 bases fitting TRBD2. Trimming at V came to 3 bases and at J to 4 bases, leaving 9 bases not matched to a gene. CDR3 length: 15 amino acids. In germline, CDR1 is DFQATT, CDR2 SNEGSKA (reference sequence). The CDR3 DNA is TGCAGTGCTAGTAGTAGCGGGAAAGCGGCAGATACGCAGTATTTT. Encoded protein: CSASSSGKAADTQYF.

V gene TRBV6-5 combines with J gene TRBJ1-5; 8 nucleotides line up with TRBD1. Losses at the gene ends were 6 bases for V and 5 bases for J; bases not matched to a gene: 6. CDR3 length: 14 residues. The V gene's germline CDR1 is MNHEY and CDR2 SVGAGI. The CDR3 nucleotides read TGTGCCAGCAGCCAGGACAGGGACCATCAGCCCCAGCATTTT. Its protein is CASSQDRDHQPQHF.

V and J are TRBV28 and TRBJ1-1; D might be TRBD1 (5 bases). Between the trimmed V and J ends, which lost 1 base and 0 bases, there was a span of 12 bases. This CDR3 comprises 16 residues. CDR1 and CDR2 from the germline V gene are MDHEN and SYDVKM. CDR3 sequence (DNA): TGTGCCAGCAGTTTATCGGCAGGGCCCCTGAACACTGAAGCTTTCTTT. Its translation: CASSLSAGPLNTEAFF.

V gene TRBV18 combines with J gene TRBJ2-5; D may be TRBD1 (5 bases). Trimming stripped 6 bases from V and 9 bases from J, with 17 bases between. Germline assignment: CDR1 KGHSH and CDR2 LQKENI. The CDR3 is 13 residues long. CDR3 amino acids: CASSLSDSRAQYF. CDR3 nucleotide sequence: TGTGCCAGCTCCCTATCCGACTCCAGGGCCCAGTACTTC.

The chain couples TRBV19 to TRBJ2-2; possibly TRBD2 for D (5 bases). Germline CDR1 and CDR2: LNHDA and SQIVND (reference sequence). The V end was cut by 6 bases, the J end by 5 bases, with 19 bases between. This CDR3 has 16 amino acids. In DNA, the CDR3 is TGTGCCAGTAGAGAGGGCGCGGTCAGGAGGACCGGGGAGCTGTTTTTT. The encoded protein is CASREGAVRRTGELFF.

Here the CDR3 reads CASSSHGQGASGELFF. The CDR3 DNA sequence: TGTGCCAGCAGCTCCCACGGACAGGGGGCGTCCGGGGAGCTGTTTTTT. The chain joins TRBV5-7 to TRBJ2-2; 11 bases fit TRBD1. TRBV5-7 is known as an ORF, though its function is uncertain. V shed 3 bases and J 6 bases; nucleotides not matched to a gene: 7. The CDR3 covers 16 residues.

The chain joins TRBV10-3 to TRBJ1-1, with no clear D. The CDR3 has 13 residues. Trimming removed 2 bases at V and 2 bases at J, with 6 bases between. In germline, CDR1 is ENHRY, CDR2 SYGVKD. The CDR3 reads CAISEPENTEAFF. The CDR3 bases are TGTGCCATCAGTGAGCCCGAAAACACTGAAGCTTTCTTT.

J is TRBJ1-6 and V is TRBV24-1; the D is unclear. The CDR3 contains 18 residues. The germline CDR1 and CDR2 sequences are KGHDR and SFDVKD. V lost 5 bases and J lost 7, with 23 bases in between. CDR3 bases: TGTGCCACCAGTGTCCTAGCATCCCTGGGCAGACTGAATTCACCCCTCCACTTT. It specifies CATSVLASLGRLNSPLHF.

The J gene is TRBJ1-1, the V gene TRBV19; D is unclear. The CDR3 covers 17 residues. The V end lost 0 bases, the J end lost 8 bases, and 22 bases lay between the germline ends. CDR1 LNHDA and CDR2 SQIVND come from the germline V gene (reference sequence). The CDR3 region has the DNA TGTGCCAGTAGTATAGACATCTCCCCACTCTTCTCGGAGGAAGCTTTCTTT. This encodes CASSIDISPLFSEEAFF.

The table lists this clone with a few counts. CDR3 in DNA: TGCGCCAGCAGCCTCGGCGCAGGCACCTACGAGCAGTACTTC. Its protein is CASSLGAGTYEQYF. The gene calls are TRBV5-1 and TRBJ2-7, with D hard to call. With 4 bases removed from V and 2 bases from J, the gap between germline ends came to 13 bases. This CDR3 has 14 amino acids. Germline V lookup: CDR1 SGHRS, CDR2 YFSETQ.

This chain joins TRBV4-1 and TRBJ1-2; no definite D call. This CDR3 spans 13 amino acids. Trimming removed 6 bases from V and 1 base from J, with 9 bases in between. The V gene's germline CDR1 is MGHRA and CDR2 YSYEKL. CDR3: CASSPDRNYGYTF. CDR3 coding DNA: TGCGCCAGCAGTCCCGACCGTAACTATGGCTACACCTTC.

The chain carries TRBV3-1 (or the pseudogene TRBV3-2) and TRBJ2-3; D gene unclear. Germline V gives CDR1 LGHDT, CDR2 YNNKEL (reference sequence). V lost 4 bases and J 7 bases, leaving 18 bases between the germline ends. The length of the CDR3 is 15 residues. The CDR3 sequence: CASSPRASKSNTQYF. As DNA, the CDR3 is TGTGCCAGCAGCCCCCGGGCTAGTAAGTCAAATACGCAGTATTTT.